This T cell receptor beta chain originates from a study of CD8+CD57+ T cells in acquired aplastic anemia. About the study: DNA from sorted CD4+ and CD8+ cells averaged 3.2 ug. CD4+ reads averaged roughly 10 million in healthy donors.

The germline V gene has CDR1 LNHDA and CDR2 SQIVND (reference sequence). The germline V and J ends were trimmed by 3 bases and 9 bases, with 6 bases remaining between them. This CDR3 contains 12 residues. This clonotype was counted once. The antigen is not known. Study-wide findings and caveats: Significant differences in CD8+ Simpson's diversity were not observed between patients and controls. About 30 CD8+ CDR3 sequences occurred in both the patients and the controls.

Genomic DNA constituted the template upon which TCR beta VDJ and CDR3 profiling was performed. TCRdb re-called the reads through MiXCR, storing one row per CDR3 protein. The profile covers about 160,000 distinct CDR3 sequences, with roughly 45% appearing a single time and 0.8% to 1.1% taken by the ten largest. This TCR came from a human donor in good health. V is TRBV19 and J is TRBJ1-6, with D hard to call. The sequenced sample was sorted CD4+, CD8+, or CD8+CD57+ T cells (not recorded which) from PBMCs. CDR3 nucleotides: TGTGCCAGTAGTATTGAGGCTTCACCCCTCCACTTT. This gives the protein CASSIEASPLHF.